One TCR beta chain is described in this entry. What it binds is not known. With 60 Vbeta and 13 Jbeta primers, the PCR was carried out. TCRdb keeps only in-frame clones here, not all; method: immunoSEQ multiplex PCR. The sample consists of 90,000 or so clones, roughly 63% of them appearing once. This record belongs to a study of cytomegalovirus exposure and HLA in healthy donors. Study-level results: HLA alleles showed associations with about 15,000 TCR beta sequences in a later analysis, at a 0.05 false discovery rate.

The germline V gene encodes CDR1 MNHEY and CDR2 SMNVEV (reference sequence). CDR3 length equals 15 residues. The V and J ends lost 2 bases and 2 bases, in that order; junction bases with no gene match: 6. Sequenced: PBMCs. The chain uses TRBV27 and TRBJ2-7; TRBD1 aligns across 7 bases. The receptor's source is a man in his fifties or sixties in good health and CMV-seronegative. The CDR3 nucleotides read TGTGCCAGCAGTTTAACGACAGGGTCGACCTACGAGCAGTACTTC. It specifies CASSLTTGSTYEQYF.